This passage covers 27 T cell receptor beta chains from one sample sequenced in a study of blood T cell repertoires in COVID-19. The method was immunoSEQ multiplex PCR; TCRdb's version includes in-frame clones alone and lacks a portion of them. Seen here are 150,000 to 200,000 clones, about 85% observed once, and the top ten hold 15% to 20%. The sequencing input was peripheral blood. Every receptor here comes from a person aged 70 to 80 with COVID-19, enrolled during active disease.

This chain joins TRBV15 and TRBJ2-7; a possible D gene is TRBD2 (6 bases). The CDR3 is made up of 14 amino acids. In germline, CDR1 is LNHNV, CDR2 YYDKDF (reference sequence). Trimming took 3 bases from V and 3 from J, leaving 12 bases between them. The CDR3 is CATSSRLTSYEQYF. The CDR3 DNA reads as TGTGCCACCAGCAGCCGCCTGACTAGCTACGAGCAGTACTTC.

Here the CDR3 DNA reads TGTGCCAGCAGTGAACAATTGCTAGCGGGGACTAGCACAGATACGCAGTATTTT. It translates to CASSEQLLAGTSTDTQYF. The chain combines TRBV6-1 with TRBJ2-3; the match to TRBD2 covers 9 bases. CDR3 size: 18 residues. Per germline, CDR1 MNHNS and CDR2 SASEGT. Trimming at V came to 2 bases and at J to 0 bases, leaving 9 bases not matched to a gene.

V and J are TRBV7-2 and TRBJ2-5; D uncertain. CDR1 is SGHTA and CDR2 is FQGNSA in the germline V gene. The CDR3 spans 14 residues. The V gene lost 5 bases and the J gene lost 1 base, with 11 bases spanning the gap. The CDR3 sequence is CASSQLVSQETQYF. CDR3 in DNA: TGTGCCAGCAGCCAGTTGGTCAGCCAAGAGACCCAGTACTTC.

This clone occurred a few times. The chain employs TRBV29-1 and TRBJ2-5; TRBD2 might be the D (7 bases). Germline loops: CDR1 SQVTM, CDR2 ANQGSEA. The CDR3 contains 15 residues. The V end lost 6 bases, the J end lost 5 bases, and 22 bases lay between the germline ends. The CDR3 DNA sequence: TGCAGCGTGGGCCCTGGGGGGGCAGGCACGGAGACCCAGTACTTC. This translates into CSVGPGGAGTETQYF.

The J gene is TRBJ1-6, the V gene TRBV11-2; a weak D match, TRBD1 (5 bases). CDR1 and CDR2 from the germline V gene are SGHAT and FQNNGV. With 5 bases removed from V and 9 bases from J, the gap between germline ends came to 11 bases. The CDR3 length is 13 residues. CDR3 nucleotides: TGTGCCAGCAGCCTCGGGGGGGGTTCACCCCTCCACTTT. Translation gives CASSLGGGSPLHF.

This clone came up a few times. V and J are TRBV30 and TRBJ2-5; the match to TRBD2 covers 7 bases. The CDR3 is 14 residues long. The ends lost 5 bases at V and 4 bases at J; junction bases unmatched: 10. Germline V gene data show CDR1 as GTSNPN and CDR2 as SVGIG (reference sequence). CDR3 sequence: CAWGGEAGRETQYF. In DNA, the CDR3 is TGTGCCTGGGGAGGGGAAGCGGGGAGAGAGACCCAGTACTTC. The full variable domain, rest sourced from reference TRBV30 and TRBJ2-5, is SQTIHQWPATLVQPVGSPLSLECTVEGTSNPNLYWYRQAAGRGLQLLFYSVGIGQISSEVPQNLSASRPQDRQFILSSKKLLLSDSGFYLCAWGGEAGRETQYFGPGTRLLVL.

This clone was observed many times. J is TRBJ2-7 and V is TRBV6-6; tentative D call: TRBD2 (5 bases). CDR3 length: 13 amino acids. The ends were cut back, 5 bases at V and 5 bases at J, with 13 bases in the middle. Germline CDR1 and CDR2: MNHNY and SVGAGI (reference sequence). The CDR3 sequence: CASSHTSNDEQYF. The CDR3 DNA reads TGTGCCAGCAGTCACACTAGTAACGACGAGCAGTACTTC.

This chain links TRBV28 with TRBJ2-5; unclear D gene. This CDR3 spans 14 amino acids. Germline V CDR1 and CDR2: MDHEN, SYDVKM. The V gene lost 6 bases and the J gene lost 8 bases, with 19 bases spanning the gap. As DNA, the CDR3 is TGTGCCAGCAGGGAATTCCGACCTCAGGCTACCCAGTACTTC. It specifies CASREFRPQATQYF. The variable domain in full, completed from reference TRBV28 and TRBJ2-5, reads DVKVTQSSRYLVKRTGEKVFLECVQDMDHENMFWYRQDPGLGLRLIYFSYDVKMKEKGDIPEGYSVSREKKERFSLILESASTNQTSMYLCASREFRPQATQYFGPGTRLLVL.

This clone has just a few counts. Other DNA sequences of this sample code for an identical CDR3. This chain links TRBV6-2 or TRBV6-3 with TRBJ2-2, with D uncertain. The germline CDR1 and CDR2 sequences are MNHEY and SVGEGT. Trimming pared 4 bases from V and 2 bases from J, leaving 2 bases between. There are 12 residues in the CDR3. CDR3 sequence reads: CASSSNTGELFF. CDR3 coding DNA: TGTGCCAGCAGTTCTAACACCGGGGAGCTGTTTTTT.

This clone has just a few counts. The J gene is TRBJ2-7, the V gene TRBV2; perhaps TRBD2 as D (5 bases). Germline V lookup: CDR1 SNHLY, CDR2 FYNNEI. This CDR3 is 11 amino acids long. Trimming cost V 7 bases and J 1 base, with 5 bases left between them. Here the CDR3 reads CASTGSYEQYF. The CDR3 coding sequence is TGTGCCAGCACGGGGTCCTACGAGCAGTACTTC.

The gene calls are TRBV21-1 and TRBJ2-4; the table assigns TRBD2, which was not confirmed against the DNA. TRBV21-1 counts as a pseudogene. The CDR3 loop spans 18 amino acids. The CDR3 sequence: CASSSPPRTGKAKNIQYF. DNA for the CDR3: TGTGCCAGCAGCTCTCCCCCCCGGACGGGGAAGGCCAAAAACATTCAGTACTTC.

V is TRBV18 and J is TRBJ1-5; tentatively, D is TRBD1 (6 bases). The V end was cut by 3 bases, the J end by 3 bases, with 9 bases between. This CDR3 spans 14 amino acids. Germline-derived CDR1 and CDR2 are KGHSH and LQKENI. The CDR3 protein is CASSPGQINQPQHF. For the CDR3, the DNA is TGTGCCAGCTCACCCGGACAGATCAATCAGCCCCAGCATTTT.

This clone is a singleton in its sample. The rearrangement links TRBV5-1 to TRBJ2-3, with 8 nucleotides matching TRBD2. The CDR3 loop spans 16 amino acids. Per germline, CDR1 SGHRS and CDR2 YFSETQ. With 2 bases clipped from V and 6 bases from J, the junction kept 11 bases outside the gene matches. CDR3 residues: CASSFLTSGAADTQYF. The DNA of the CDR3 is TGCGCCAGCAGCTTTCTAACTAGCGGAGCGGCGGATACGCAGTATTTT.

The chain joins TRBV25-1 to TRBJ1-4; 9 bases are a match to TRBD1. This CDR3 has 18 amino acids. The V gene end was trimmed by 5 bases and the J gene end by 7 bases; junction bases not matched to a gene: 17. CDR1 MGHDK and CDR2 SYGVNS come from the germline V gene. In DNA, the CDR3 is TGTGCCAGCAGTACACTGGGACAGGGCGTAAGCGGTGGTGAAAAACTGTTTTTT. This codes for CASSTLGQGVSGGEKLFF.

This chain connects TRBV28 to TRBJ2-1; the D is unclear. Trimming cost V 7 bases and J 6 bases, with 4 bases left between them. CDR1 is MDHEN and CDR2 is SYDVKM in the germline V gene. This CDR3 is built from 10 residues. The CDR3 nucleotides are TGTGCCAGCAACGGCAATGAGCAGTTCTTC. Its translation: CASNGNEQFF. Supplemented by reference TRBV28 and TRBJ2-1, the full variable domain reads DVKVTQSSRYLVKRTGEKVFLECVQDMDHENMFWYRQDPGLGLRLIYFSYDVKMKEKGDIPEGYSVSREKKERFSLILESASTNQTSMYLCASNGNEQFFGPGTRLTVL.

The V gene is TRBV5-6, the J gene TRBJ2-5; tentative D call: TRBD2 (6 bases). The germline V and J ends were trimmed by 2 bases and 4 bases, with 12 bases remaining between them. Per the germline V gene, CDR1 is SGHDT and CDR2 is YYEEEE. The CDR3 has 14 amino acids. As DNA, the CDR3 is TGTGCCAGCAGCTTCTCCGGGACTCTAGAGACCCAGTACTTC. Its protein product is CASSFSGTLETQYF.

To note about this clone: This sample also contains other DNA sequences that code for the same CDR3. The chain carries TRBV7-2 and TRBJ2-7; D is perhaps TRBD2 (7 bases). Germline lookup yields CDR1 SGHTA and CDR2 FQGNSA. The V end lost 5 bases, the J end lost 0 bases, and 14 bases lay between the germline ends. The length of the CDR3 is 15 residues. The CDR3 loop reads CASSLGGGLSYEQYF. The CDR3 DNA reads as TGTGCCAGCAGCCTGGGGGGGGGCCTCTCCTACGAGCAGTACTTC.

The chain uses TRBV14 and TRBJ1-1, with 9 bases fitting TRBD1. CDR1 and CDR2 (germline): SGHDN, FVKESK. This CDR3 region has 16 residues. Trimming at V came to 3 bases and at J to 6 bases, leaving 11 bases not matched to a gene. CDR3 protein: CASSHGTGSRLAEAFF. CDR3 nucleotides: TGTGCCAGCAGCCACGGGACAGGGAGTCGTTTGGCTGAAGCTTTCTTT.

J is TRBJ2-5 and V is TRBV5-5; 9 nucleotides match TRBD2. V lost 4 bases to trimming and J lost 4 bases; unmatched junction nucleotides: 14. The germline V gene encodes CDR1 SGHKS and CDR2 YYEKEE (reference sequence). There are 17 residues in the CDR3. This CDR3 reads CASSLWVLAGVVETQYF. Here the CDR3 DNA reads TGTGCCAGCAGCCTTTGGGTCTTAGCGGGAGTTGTAGAGACCCAGTACTTC.

V is TRBV19 and J is TRBJ2-5; 12 nucleotides agree with TRBD2. This CDR3 is 16 amino acids long. Germline V gene sequence: CDR1 LNHDA, CDR2 SQIVND (reference sequence). The ends lost 7 bases at V and 5 bases at J; junction bases unmatched: 11. The CDR3 DNA sequence: TGTGCCAGTACGAGGTCTAGCGGGAGGGCCTGGGAGACCCAGTACTTC. Amino acid sequence: CASTRSSGRAWETQYF.

The chain has TRBV7-7 and TRBJ2-1, with D possibly being TRBD2 (6 bases). The CDR3 runs 15 residues. CDR1 is SSHAT and CDR2 is FNYEAQ in the germline V gene (reference sequence). V was clipped by 2 bases and J by 2 bases, with 10 bases between them. This chain's CDR3 is CASSLRGSAYNEQFF. CDR3 coding DNA: TGTGCCAGCAGCTTACGGGGGTCAGCCTACAATGAGCAGTTCTTC. The whole variable domain, remainder taken from reference TRBV7-7 and TRBJ2-1, is GAGVSQSPRYKVTKRGQDVTLRCDPISSHATLYWYQQALGQGPEFLTYFNYEAQPDKSGLPSDRFSAERPEGSISTLTIQRTEQRDSAMYRCASSLRGSAYNEQFFGPGTRLTVL.

This clone was seen a single time. The genes are TRBV9 and TRBJ2-2; the D gene is possibly TRBD1 (6 bases). V lost 3 bases and J 3 bases, leaving 15 bases between the germline ends. Germline V gene sequence: CDR1 SGDLS, CDR2 YYNGEE. The CDR3 loop spans 16 amino acids. CDR3 region: CASSEQGDVHTGELFF. In DNA, the CDR3 is TGTGCCAGCAGCGAACAGGGCGATGTTCACACCGGGGAGCTGTTTTTT.

The chain is built from TRBV11-3 and TRBJ2-1; D may be TRBD1 (6 bases). CDR3 length: 14 amino acids. Between the trimmed V and J ends, which lost 5 bases and 2 bases, there was a span of 10 bases. Germline CDR1 is SGHNT and CDR2 is YENEEA. Here the CDR3 reads CASSTGTPYNEQFF. The CDR3 region has the DNA TGTGCCAGCAGCACCGGGACACCCTACAATGAGCAGTTCTTC. The full variable domain, with the rest looked up from reference TRBV11-3 and TRBJ2-1, is EAGVVQSPRYKIIEKKQPVAFWCNPISGHNTLYWYLQNLGQGPELLIRYENEEAVDDSQLPKDRFSAERLKGVDSTLKIQPAELGDSAVYLCASSTGTPYNEQFFGPGTRLTVL.

This clone was detected a few times. This rearrangement joins TRBV2 to TRBJ1-2, with D uncertain. CDR3 length: 14 amino acids. V was pared by 1 base and J by 9 bases, with 15 bases between. CDR1 and CDR2 (germline): SNHLY, FYNNEI. This CDR3 reads CASSEDRETMSYTF. CDR3 nucleotide sequence: TGTGCCAGCAGTGAAGACCGGGAAACAATGAGCTACACCTTC.

The chain joins TRBV11-2 to TRBJ2-7; 13 bases match TRBD2. Germline V gene sequence: CDR1 SGHAT, CDR2 FQNNGV. With V trimmed by 3 bases and J by 6 bases, 14 bases remained unmatched. CDR3 length equals 18 residues. The CDR3 loop reads CASSFDGLAGARAPEQYF. The CDR3 coding sequence is TGTGCCAGCAGCTTCGATGGACTAGCGGGAGCACGGGCCCCCGAGCAGTACTTC.

This clone was found a few times. This chain's CDR3 is CASSLTADSNQPQHF. CDR3 sequence (DNA): TGCGCCAGCAGCCTCACGGCGGATAGCAATCAGCCCCAGCATTTT. The chain has TRBV5-1 and TRBJ1-5; D gene unclear. The ends were cut back, 4 bases at V and 0 bases at J, with 11 bases in the middle. The germline V gene has CDR1 SGHRS and CDR2 YFSETQ. The CDR3 length is 15 residues.

The V gene is TRBV21-1, the J gene TRBJ2-7; TRBD2 is the table's D call, not checked against the DNA. TRBV21-1 is recorded as a pseudogene. This CDR3 region has 16 residues. The DNA for the CDR3 is TGTGCCAGCAGCAAAGGTGGGGTAACGGGATTCGGCGAGCAGTACTTC. Its translation: CASSKGGVTGFGEQYF.